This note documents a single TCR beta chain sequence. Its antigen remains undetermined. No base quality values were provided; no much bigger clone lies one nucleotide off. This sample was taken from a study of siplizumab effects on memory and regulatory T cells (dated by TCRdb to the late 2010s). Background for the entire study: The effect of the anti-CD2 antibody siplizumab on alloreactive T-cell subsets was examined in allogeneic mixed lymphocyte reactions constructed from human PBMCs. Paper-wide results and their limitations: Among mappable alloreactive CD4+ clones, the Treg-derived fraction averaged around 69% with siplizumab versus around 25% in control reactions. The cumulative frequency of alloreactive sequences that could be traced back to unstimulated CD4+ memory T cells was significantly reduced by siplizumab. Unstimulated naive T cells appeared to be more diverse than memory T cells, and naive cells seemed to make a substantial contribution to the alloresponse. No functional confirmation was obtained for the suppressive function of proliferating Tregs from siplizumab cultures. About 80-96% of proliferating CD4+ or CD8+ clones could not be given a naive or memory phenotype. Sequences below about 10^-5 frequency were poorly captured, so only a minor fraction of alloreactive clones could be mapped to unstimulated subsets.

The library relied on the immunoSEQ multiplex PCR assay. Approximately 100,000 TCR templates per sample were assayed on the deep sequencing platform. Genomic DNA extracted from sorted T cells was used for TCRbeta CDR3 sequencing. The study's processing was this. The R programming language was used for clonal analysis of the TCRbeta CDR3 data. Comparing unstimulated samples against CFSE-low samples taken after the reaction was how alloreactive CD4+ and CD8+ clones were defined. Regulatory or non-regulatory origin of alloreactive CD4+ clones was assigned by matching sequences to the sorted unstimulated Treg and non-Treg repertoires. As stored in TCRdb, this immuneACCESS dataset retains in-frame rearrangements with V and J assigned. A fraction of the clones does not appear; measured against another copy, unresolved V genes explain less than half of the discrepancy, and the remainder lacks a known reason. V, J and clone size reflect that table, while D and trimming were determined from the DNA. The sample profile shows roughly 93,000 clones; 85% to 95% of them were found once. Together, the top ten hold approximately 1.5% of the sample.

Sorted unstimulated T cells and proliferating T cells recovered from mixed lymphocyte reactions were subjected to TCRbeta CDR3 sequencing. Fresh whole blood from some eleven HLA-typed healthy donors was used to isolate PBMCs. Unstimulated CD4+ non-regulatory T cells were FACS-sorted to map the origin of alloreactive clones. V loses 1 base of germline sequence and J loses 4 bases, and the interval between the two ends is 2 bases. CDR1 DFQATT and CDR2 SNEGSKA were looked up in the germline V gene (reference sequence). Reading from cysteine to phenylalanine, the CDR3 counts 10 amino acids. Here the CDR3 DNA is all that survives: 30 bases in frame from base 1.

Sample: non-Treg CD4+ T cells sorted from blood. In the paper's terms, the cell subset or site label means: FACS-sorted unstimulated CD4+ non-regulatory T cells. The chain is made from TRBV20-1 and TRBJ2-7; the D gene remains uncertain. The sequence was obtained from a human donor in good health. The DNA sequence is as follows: TGCAGTGCTAGAGCGTACGAGCAGTACTTC. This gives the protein CSARAYEQYF.